The rows below give T cell receptor beta chains drawn from one sample of a study of identical twins. TCRdb processed the 5' RACE reads anew with MiXCR; each CDR3 protein has one entry. The sample contains about 460,000 distinct CDR3 sequences, approximately 15% of which appear only once. This same sample was also part of a study on yellow fever vaccine responses in identical twins.

Sequenced: CD4+ T cells sorted from blood. All receptors derive from a woman aged 18-29 years in good health. Both conserved end residues are part of each CDR3. A D gene is named only where the DNA matches it firmly. Part of the rows lack a size; the others show once, few, many or a class for expanded clones.

D	V	size	J	CDR3	DNA
NA	TRBV7-9	NA	TRBJ2-1	CASSLKGSISEQFF	TGTGCCAGCAGCTTAAAGGGATCTATCTCTGAGCAGTTCTTC
TRBD2	TRBV9	few	TRBJ2-1	CASSVGGLAGGVSYNEQFF	TGTGCCAGCAGCGTAGGGGGACTAGCGGGGGGCGTCTCCTACAATGAGCAGTTCTTC
NA	TRBV5-1	NA	TRBJ2-7	CASSPRDKNYEQYF	TGCGCCAGCAGCCCGCGGGACAAAAACTACGAGCAGTACTTC
NA	TRBV6-2/TRBV6-3	once	TRBJ2-3	CASRTLSGDTQYF	TGTGCCAGCAGAACTCTTAGCGGAGATACGCAGTATTTT
NA	TRBV27	few	TRBJ2-7	CASSSQGLKQYF	TGTGCCAGCAGTAGTCAGGGCTTGAAGCAGTACTTC
NA	TRBV7-7	NA	TRBJ2-7	CAEGGRKTPRYEQYF	TGTGCTGAGGGGGGCCGAAAAACCCCCCGATACGAGCAGTACTTC
TRBD1	TRBV15	NA	TRBJ2-7	CATSTGTGYEQYF	TGTGCCACCAGCACCGGGACAGGGTACGAGCAGTACTTC
TRBD2	TRBV3-1	few	TRBJ2-5	CASSLSGSRETQYF	TGTGCCAGCAGCCTTAGCGGGAGCAGAGAGACCCAGTACTTC
TRBD2	TRBV2	NA	TRBJ2-7	CASRASLAGVRVEQYF	TGTGCCAGCAGAGCCTCCCTAGCGGGAGTCCGGGTCGAGCAGTACTTC
TRBD2	TRBV10-3	few	TRBJ2-5	CAISDPGLAGEETQYF	TGTGCCATCAGTGACCCCGGACTAGCGGGGGAAGAGACCCAGTACTTC
NA	TRBV6-6	once	TRBJ2-7	CASSPVGEQYF	TGTGCCAGCAGTCCCGTAGGGGAGCAGTACTTC
NA	TRBV5-1	NA	TRBJ1-2	CASSLVRGQSDGYTF	TGCGCCAGCAGCTTGGTTCGGGGGCAATCGGACGGCTACACCTTC
TRBD2	TRBV5-4	many	TRBJ2-3	CASSPGTSGPDTQYF	TGTGCCAGCAGCCCCGGGACTAGCGGCCCAGATACGCAGTATTTT
NA	TRBV14	few	TRBJ2-7	CASSHQKTRGTYEQYF	TGTGCCAGCAGCCACCAAAAGACAAGGGGGACCTACGAGCAGTACTTC
NA	TRBV20-1	NA	TRBJ2-2	CSARGWGRDTGELFF	TGCAGTGCTAGAGGCTGGGGGCGGGACACCGGGGAGCTGTTTTTT
NA	TRBV2	NA	TRBJ2-7	CASSPSRSFREQYF	TGTGCCAGCAGTCCCTCTAGATCTTTTCGCGAGCAGTACTTC
NA	TRBV20-1	NA	TRBJ1-2	CSARGVGISVYGYTF	TGCAGTGCTAGAGGAGTAGGGATTAGTGTCTATGGCTACACCTTC
NA	TRBV6-1	few	TRBJ2-7	CASSSYRVPYEQYF	TGTGCCAGCAGCTCCTACAGGGTACCCTACGAGCAGTACTTC
NA	TRBV7-3	NA	TRBJ2-2	CASSLGILGGELFF	TGTGCCAGCAGCTTGGGGATACTGGGCGGGGAGCTGTTTTTT
NA	TRBV4-1	few	TRBJ2-3	CASSQEAGFTDTQYF	TGCGCCAGCAGCCAAGAGGCGGGATTCACAGATACGCAGTATTTT
NA	TRBV5-1	few	TRBJ1-4	CASSLAQGIAQDEKLFF	TGCGCCAGCAGCTTGGCCCAGGGGATTGCTCAAGATGAAAAACTGTTTTTT
TRBD2	TRBV2	NA	TRBJ2-3	CASSEGTSGFTDTQYF	TGTGCCAGCAGCGAAGGGACTAGCGGTTTCACAGATACGCAGTATTTT
NA	TRBV20-1	few	TRBJ1-2	CSARAVEGMDGYTF	TGCAGTGCTAGAGCCGTTGAGGGAATGGATGGCTACACCTTC
TRBD2	TRBV2	NA	TRBJ2-3	CASSYSSGGRTDTQYF	TGTGCCAGCAGTTACAGTAGCGGGGGAAGGACAGATACGCAGTATTTT
NA	TRBV20-1	NA	TRBJ1-4	CSARRGGGNEKLFF	TGCAGTGCTAGAAGAGGGGGTGGGAATGAAAAACTGTTTTTT
NA	TRBV6-1	NA	TRBJ1-1	CAIPLRGWPNTEAFF	TGTGCCATCCCTTTGCGGGGCTGGCCGAACACTGAAGCTTTCTTT
TRBD1	TRBV7-2	NA	TRBJ1-1	CASSKQVGTGGTEAFF	TGTGCCAGCAGCAAACAAGTAGGGACAGGGGGCACTGAAGCTTTCTTT
NA	TRBV6-5	many	TRBJ1-2	CASSSPTTLGFGYTF	TGTGCCAGCAGTTCCCCGACAACCTTGGGGTTTGGCTACACCTTC
TRBD2	TRBV6-1	NA	TRBJ2-3	CASSRTSGRGDTQYF	TGTGCCAGCAGCAGGACTAGCGGGAGGGGAGATACGCAGTATTTT
NA	TRBV25-1	few	TRBJ2-7	CASTESRGYEQYF	TGTGCCAGCACCGAATCCAGGGGCTACGAGCAGTACTTC
NA	TRBV29-1	NA	TRBJ2-2	CSVAAGNTGELFF	TGCAGCGTTGCTGCAGGGAACACCGGGGAGCTGTTTTTT
NA	TRBV12-3/TRBV12-4	many	TRBJ1-1	CASSFSGAAFF	TGTGCCAGCAGTTTTTCCGGGGCGGCTTTCTTT
TRBD1	TRBV24-1	few	TRBJ2-7	CATSDRGQGSFYEQYF	TGTGCCACCAGTGACCGTGGACAGGGGAGTTTCTACGAGCAGTACTTC
NA	TRBV12-3/TRBV12-4	NA	TRBJ2-1	CASSLYVGSYYNEQFF	TGTGCCAGCAGTTTATATGTCGGGAGTTACTACAATGAGCAGTTCTTC
TRBD2	TRBV5-1	many	TRBJ2-2	CASSLDSGGAAGELFF	TGCGCCAGCAGCTTGGATAGCGGGGGGGCCGCCGGGGAGCTGTTTTTT
TRBD1	TRBV3-1	few	TRBJ2-7	CASSRSEGAQHEQYF	TGTGCCAGCAGTCGTAGTGAGGGGGCGCAGCACGAGCAGTACTTC
NA	TRBV14	NA	TRBJ2-4	CASSQGRGPLAKNIQYF	TGTGCCAGCAGCCAAGGCCGGGGCCCTCTAGCCAAAAACATTCAGTACTTC
NA	TRBV21-1	few	TRBJ2-5	CASSLKDRGRETQYF	TGTGCCAGCAGCCTAAAAGACAGGGGCCGGGAGACCCAGTACTTC
NA	TRBV20-1	few	TRBJ2-7	CSAREGSVTYEQYF	TGCAGTGCTAGAGAGGGCAGTGTGACCTACGAGCAGTACTTC
TRBD2	TRBV11-2	few	TRBJ2-7	CASSYSGLAGGRTTYEQYF	TGTGCCAGCAGCTATTCGGGCTTAGCGGGGGGGCGTACTACCTACGAGCAGTACTTC
TRBD2	TRBV11-1	few	TRBJ2-3	CAAASGSQMAGGTDTQYF	TGTGCAGCCGCTAGCGGGAGTCAAATGGCTGGGGGCACAGATACGCAGTATTTT
TRBD2	TRBV5-6	few	TRBJ2-1	CASSFPSGAGFYNEQFF	TGTGCCAGCAGCTTTCCTAGCGGGGCAGGCTTCTACAATGAGCAGTTCTTC
NA	TRBV5-1	NA	TRBJ2-2	CASSLVGRSDTGELFF	TGCGCCAGCAGCTTAGTTGGCAGGTCGGACACCGGGGAGCTGTTTTTT
NA	TRBV12-3/TRBV12-4	NA	TRBJ1-2	CASRTGSGADGYTF	TGTGCCAGCAGAACAGGCTCCGGGGCCGATGGCTACACCTTC
NA	TRBV10-3	NA	TRBJ2-6	CAITEGERSFSGANVLTF	TGTGCCATCACTGAGGGGGAAAGGTCCTTCTCTGGGGCCAACGTCCTGACTTTC
NA	TRBV28	few	TRBJ2-7	CASTTPRGQFYEQYF	TGTGCCAGCACTACACCAAGGGGTCAATTCTACGAGCAGTACTTC
TRBD2	TRBV3-1	few	TRBJ2-1	CASSRLSGGGNEQFF	TGTGCCAGCAGTCGACTAAGCGGGGGGGGCAATGAGCAGTTCTTC
NA	TRBV6-1	NA	TRBJ2-2	CASRLGGGLNTGELFF	TGTGCCAGCAGGCTAGGGGGAGGGCTGAACACCGGGGAGCTGTTTTTT